This T cell receptor beta chain is drawn from a study of shared clonotypes between healthy human individuals. Points from the study as a whole: Despite large depth, sorted-subset datasets appeared incompletely sequenced.

Over several immunoSEQ plates, each subset's genomic DNA was distributed in even portions. Methods used by the authors: Junction-only immunoSEQ sequences carried no quality scores, so filtering differed. Method: immunoSEQ multiplex PCR; TCRdb's copy keeps in-frame clones and lacks some. V and J calls and clone size are those listed in that table; D and trimming were worked out from the DNA. Of 2 million to 2.5 million clones in the sample, almost 96% are singletons; the top ten hold 0.1% to 0.15%. This clone occurred once. Its specificity is unknown. The V gene's germline CDR1 is MGHRA and CDR2 YSYEKL. Trimming stripped 5 bases from V and 1 base from J, with 14 bases between. The CDR3 loop spans 15 amino acids.

What was sequenced was naive CD4+ T cells sorted from blood. Specified subset: CD45RA+ positively selected. The TCR was taken from a man aged 18 to 30 in good health. The chain recombines TRBV4-1 with TRBJ1-1; tentatively, D is TRBD1 (5 bases). CDR3 region: CASSSNRGGNTEAFF. The CDR3 DNA reads TGCGCCAGCAGCTCTAACCGGGGCGGGAACACTGAAGCTTTCTTT.